The 22 T cell receptor beta chains in this list originate from one sample, sequenced in a study of T cells in Graves' hyperthyroidism and ophthalmopathy. There were TCR beta CDR3 regions amplified from RNA transcripts. HTBI primers were employed in a first-round RT-PCR of the TCR CDR3. TCRdb ran MiXCR on the multiplex PCR reads and lists one entry per CDR3 protein. The sample yields some 350,000 distinct CDR3 sequences, roughly 15% seen once. Sequenced: blood. These receptors came from a woman aged 60-70 years with Graves' ophthalmopathy.

Ten or more counts support this clonotype. The chain uses TRBV28 and TRBJ2-1; TRBD2 matches at 7 bases. Looked up from germline, CDR1 is MDHEN and CDR2 is SYDVKM. The CDR3 covers 14 residues. With V trimmed by 3 bases and J by 7 bases, 6 bases remained unmatched. The CDR3 coding sequence is TGTGCCAGCAGTTTTGGCGGGAGTTTGAATGAGCAGTTCTTC. It specifies CASSFGGSLNEQFF. The full variable domain, completed using reference TRBV28 and TRBJ2-1, is DVKVTQSSRYLVKRTGEKVFLECVQDMDHENMFWYRQDPGLGLRLIYFSYDVKMKEKGDIPEGYSVSREKKERFSLILESASTNQTSMYLCASSFGGSLNEQFFGPGTRLTVL.

This clonotype came up a few times. The rearrangement joins TRBV4-1 to TRBJ2-3, with TRBD2 matching 13 bases. The CDR3 consists of 19 residues. Germline CDR1 reads MGHRA; CDR2 reads YSYEKL. With 0 bases clipped from V and 6 bases from J, the junction kept 12 bases outside the gene matches. CDR3 sequence reads: CASSQDPGLAGAWGDTQYF. CDR3 nucleotide sequence: TGCGCCAGCAGCCAAGATCCCGGACTAGCGGGAGCATGGGGGGATACGCAGTATTTT.

This clonotype appeared many times. J is TRBJ2-3 and V is TRBV20-1, with TRBD2 matching 7 bases. Per germline, CDR1 DFQATT and CDR2 SNEGSKA (reference sequence). CDR3 length: 12 amino acids. The J segment lost 4 bases and the V segment lost 3 bases, leaving 1 base of the junction unmatched. This CDR3 is CSARAGADTQYF. The CDR3, as DNA: TGCAGTGCTAGGGCGGGGGCAGATACGCAGTATTTT.

This clonotype has a handful of counts. The chain recombines TRBV12-3 or TRBV12-4 with TRBJ1-6; D not certain. The CDR3 spans 10 residues. Trimming removed 6 bases at V and 15 bases at J, with 9 bases between. The CDR3 here is CASSGEGLHF. The CDR3 nucleotides read TGTGCCAGCAGCGGCGAGGGCCTCCACTTT.

This clonotype was observed at least ten times. V gene TRBV20-1 combines with J gene TRBJ2-7; weak D call: TRBD2 (5 bases). The V and J ends lost 0 bases and 1 base respectively, with 16 bases between them. The CDR3 extends over 16 amino acids. Germline CDR1 and CDR2: DFQATT and SNEGSKA (reference sequence). DNA of the CDR3: TGCAGTGCTAGAGATGCCCGGGAACTCGATTCCTACGAGCAGTACTTC. It encodes CSARDARELDSYEQYF.

Many counts were recorded for this clonotype. V and J are TRBV11-2 and TRBJ1-2, with 8 bases aligning to TRBD1. The germline V gene has CDR1 SGHAT and CDR2 FQNNGV. The CDR3 spans 14 residues. With V trimmed by 5 bases and J by 4 bases, 6 bases remained unmatched. CDR3 amino acids: CASSLGQGFYGYTF. The CDR3 DNA follows: TGTGCCAGCAGCCTCGGACAGGGATTCTATGGCTACACCTTC.

This clonotype has at least ten counts. V usage is TRBV2 and J usage is TRBJ1-5; 7 nucleotides align to TRBD1. This CDR3 has 15 residues. Looked up from germline, CDR1 is SNHLY and CDR2 is FYNNEI. The J segment lost 0 bases and the V segment lost 6 bases, leaving 5 bases of the junction unmatched. The CDR3 sequence is CASRSGTVSNQPQHF. The DNA for the CDR3 is TGTGCCAGCAGGTCCGGGACAGTTAGCAATCAGCCCCAGCATTTT.

This clonotype was detected many times. One junction end disagrees with the germline gene, perhaps due to a read error. J is TRBJ2-5 and V is TRBV2, with 8 bases lining up with TRBD1. The CDR3 sequence is 17 residues long. From germline, CDR1 is SNHLY and CDR2 FYNNEI. In DNA form, the CDR3 reads TGTGCCAGCAGGGAAGACAGGGGCGAACACAGACAAGAGACCCAGTACTTC. It yields the protein CASREDRGEHRQETQYF.

The CDR3: CASSESTRGQIAKNIQYF. CDR3 bases: TGCGCCAGCAGTGAGTCGACTCGTGGACAGATAGCCAAAAACATTCAGTACTTC. This chain links TRBV5-1 with TRBJ2-4; tentative D call: TRBD1 (6 bases). The CDR3 spans 18 residues. Deletions cut 5 bases from V and 0 bases from J, with 21 bases between. Germline V CDR1 and CDR2: SGHRS, YFSETQ.

This clonotype has ten or more counts. The chain combines TRBV3-1 with TRBJ2-7; D tentatively fits TRBD1 or TRBD2 (5 bases each). CDR3 length: 13 residues. CDR1 is LGHDT, CDR2 YNNKEL, per germline (reference sequence). V shed 3 bases and J shed 4 bases, with 10 bases lying between them. For the CDR3, the DNA is TGTGCCAGCAGCCAGGGGGTGGGGTACGAGCAGTACTTC. Translated, it gives CASSQGVGYEQYF.

This clonotype was seen many times. The chain recombines TRBV27 with TRBJ1-1; D perhaps matches TRBD1 (5 bases). Trimming cost V 3 bases and J 0 bases, with 11 bases left between them. The CDR3 runs to 15 residues. Germline CDR1 reads MNHEY; CDR2 reads SMNVEV (reference sequence). The CDR3 nucleotides read TGTGCCAGCAGTTTCGCCCCGGGACTGAACACTGAAGCTTTCTTT. Encoded protein: CASSFAPGLNTEAFF.

The chain has TRBV9 and TRBJ2-1; TRBD1 is a possible D gene (7 bases). Germline lookup yields CDR1 SGDLS and CDR2 YYNGEE. This CDR3 is 15 amino acids long. Trimming took 2 bases from V and 5 from J, leaving 14 bases between them. The DNA of the CDR3 is TGTGCCAGCAGCGTTTGGGGGGACAGACACAATGAGCAGTTCTTC. Protein product: CASSVWGDRHNEQFF.

On this clonotype: With a much larger clone just one base away, this may be a read error. The chain couples TRBV7-9 to TRBJ2-7, with D tentatively TRBD2 (5 bases). The germline V gene has CDR1 SEHNR and CDR2 FQNEAQ (reference sequence). The CDR3 contains 16 residues. CDR3 DNA sequence: TGTGCCAGCAGCTTAAGAGGGCTAGCTACCTCCCACGAGCAGTACTTC. It is translated as CASSLRGLATSHEQYF.

The gene calls are TRBV5-1 and TRBJ2-6; D is undetermined. Germline lookup yields CDR1 SGHRS and CDR2 YFSETQ. The V end was cut by 7 bases, the J end by 0 bases, with 11 bases between. The CDR3 length is 15 residues. The CDR3 reads CASSPPSSGANVLTF. The CDR3 bases are TGCGCCAGCTCTCCCCCGAGCTCTGGGGCCAACGTCCTGACTTTC.

This clonotype has at least ten counts. V is TRBV12-3 or TRBV12-4 and J is TRBJ2-2, with 11 bases fitting TRBD1. The CDR3 loop spans 15 amino acids. J gave up 5 bases and V 6 bases, and 5 bases lay outside the gene matches. The CDR3 spells CASSRGQGGTGELFF. Here the CDR3 DNA reads TGTGCCAGCAGCCGGGGACAGGGGGGTACCGGGGAGCTGTTTTTT.

Ten or more counts support this clonotype. The rearrangement links TRBV20-1 to TRBJ2-1; 7 nucleotides agree with TRBD1. CDR1 and CDR2 (germline): DFQATT, SNEGSKA (reference sequence). V lost 3 bases to trimming and J lost 6 bases; unmatched junction nucleotides: 5. The CDR3 consists of 13 residues. CDR3: CSARPGQSNEQFF. In DNA, the CDR3 is TGCAGTGCTAGGCCGGGACAGAGCAATGAGCAGTTCTTC.

The chain links TRBV5-1 to TRBJ2-3, with TRBD2 matching 12 bases. There are 16 residues in the CDR3. The germline V gene has CDR1 SGHRS and CDR2 YFSETQ. V shed 1 base, J shed 5 bases, and the junction held 5 bases outside the gene matches. CDR3 in DNA: TGCGCCAGCAGCTTGAGGGGGACTAGCGGGTTAGATACGCAGTATTTT. Translation gives CASSLRGTSGLDTQYF.

The chain is built from TRBV7-6 and TRBJ2-7; D ambiguous. Germline lookup yields CDR1 SGHVS and CDR2 FNYEAQ. V gave up 1 base and J gave up 0 bases, with 7 bases separating them. The CDR3 length is 14 residues. This CDR3 reads CASSLEQNSYEQYF. As DNA, the CDR3 is TGTGCCAGCAGCTTAGAACAGAACTCCTACGAGCAGTACTTC.

This clonotype was seen many times. V gene TRBV28 combines with J gene TRBJ2-7; TRBD1 agrees at 8 bases. V lost 6 bases, J lost 4 bases, and 8 bases stayed unmatched. The CDR3 contains 14 residues. Germline-derived CDR1 and CDR2 are MDHEN and SYDVKM. This CDR3 reads CASSLRTGIYEQYF. CDR3 DNA: TGTGCCAGCAGCCTCAGGACAGGGATATACGAGCAGTACTTC.

This clonotype showed up many times. J is TRBJ2-1 and V is TRBV11-2; 8 nucleotides align to TRBD2. Trimming at V came to 5 bases and at J to 9 bases, leaving 9 bases not matched to a gene. This CDR3 has 14 residues. From germline, CDR1 is SGHAT and CDR2 FQNNGV. The CDR3 bases are TGTGCCAGCAGCCCCTACAGCGGGAGACGTGAGCAGTTCTTC. Protein: CASSPYSGRREQFF. The entire variable domain, with the rest obtained from reference TRBV11-2 and TRBJ2-1, is as follows: EAGVAQSPRYKIIEKRQSVAFWCNPISGHATLYWYQQILGQGPKLLIQFQNNGVVDDSQLPKDRFSAERLKGVDSTLKIQPAKLEDSAVYLCASSPYSGRREQFFGPGTRLTVL.

This clonotype was detected only a few times. The chain has TRBV5-1 and TRBJ2-2, with D possibly matching TRBD2 (5 bases). The CDR3 spans 15 residues. CDR1 and CDR2 from the germline V gene are SGHRS and YFSETQ. Trimming removed 4 bases at V and 1 base at J, with 11 bases between. The CDR3 protein is CASSPRTRNTGELFF. DNA of the CDR3: TGCGCCAGCAGCCCCCGGACTCGGAACACCGGGGAGCTGTTTTTT. Full variable domain (missing parts from reference TRBV5-1 and TRBJ2-2): KAGVTQTPRYLIKTRGQQVTLSCSPISGHRSVSWYQQTPGQGLQFLFEYFSETQRNKGNFPGRFSGRQFSNSRSEMNVSTLELGDSALYLCASSPRTRNTGELFFGEGSRLTVL.

This clonotype was counted at least ten times. This chain uses TRBV30 with TRBJ2-1, with D perhaps TRBD1 or TRBD2 (6 bases each). The V gene's germline CDR1 is GTSNPN and CDR2 SVGIG (reference sequence). This CDR3 spans 16 amino acids. Trimming pared 2 bases from V and 6 bases from J, leaving 20 bases between. This CDR3 is CAWSPLGAGSINEQFF. In DNA form, the CDR3 reads TGTGCCTGGAGTCCCTTGGGGGCGGGATCCATCAATGAGCAGTTCTTC.